Each of the 19 T cell receptor beta chains below was sequenced from the same sample in a study of T-cell memory formation after mild COVID-19 (dated by TCRdb to 2020 to 2022). The library relied on 5' RACE. The instrument given in TCRdb is Illumina NovaSeq 6000. In TCRdb, the public reads were trimmed at Q25 with fastp and aligned with MiXCR, with productive beta chains retained. For every CDR3 protein sequence, its rows merge into one entry that carries the most common genes and DNA. Here the sample has approximately 250,000 distinct CDR3 sequences; approximately 15% occur a single time. The top ten clonotypes cover around 2.2% of the sample. Material for sequencing was PBMCs or a T cell subset sorted from them (not recorded which). The receptor source for this set is an adult woman who had mild COVID-19 (a few samples of this study predate the infection). The sample titles of this study are shuffled in the database, so cell type and time point are left out; the donor was told from shared clones.

V usage is TRBV2 and J usage is TRBJ2-7; D remains unclear. Germline CDR1 SNHLY, CDR2 FYNNEI. The CDR3 contains 14 residues. Trimming shortened V by 3 bases and J by 0 bases, and 9 bases separated the two germline ends. DNA for the CDR3: TGTGCCAGCAGTGAGCAAGGTAGCTCCTACGAGCAGTACTTC. It specifies CASSEQGSSYEQYF.

This clonotype was detected only a few times. This CDR3 is CASSFRQGPTDTQYF. The CDR3 DNA reads as TGTGCCAGCAGCTTCCGACAGGGCCCCACAGATACGCAGTATTTT. J is TRBJ2-3 and V is TRBV5-6, with 7 bases that match TRBD1. The V segment lost 2 bases and the J segment 2 bases; nucleotides outside the gene matches: 5. The germline CDR1 and CDR2 sequences are SGHDT and YYEEEE. The CDR3 length is 15 residues.

The gene calls are TRBV2 and TRBJ1-3; no definite D call. Germline V gene sequence: CDR1 SNHLY, CDR2 FYNNEI. With 6 bases removed from V and 0 bases from J, the gap between germline ends came to 15 bases. The CDR3 spans 16 residues. The CDR3 DNA follows: TGTGCCAGCAGATTTGAGTCGGGATTCTCTGGAAACACCATATATTTT. It specifies CASRFESGFSGNTIYF.

This chain connects TRBV6-5 to TRBJ2-7; D gene uncertain. The V and J ends lost 6 bases and 8 bases respectively, with 11 bases between them. CDR1 is MNHEY and CDR2 is SVGAGI in the germline V gene. This CDR3 is 11 amino acids long. DNA for the CDR3: TGTGCCAGCAGCAACGAGGTAAAGCAGTACTTC. Its protein product is CASSNEVKQYF.

The J gene is TRBJ1-2, the V gene TRBV3-1; the D gene is possibly TRBD1 (5 bases). Trimming pared 1 base from V and 8 bases from J, leaving 14 bases between. CDR3 length equals 14 residues. Germline V CDR1 and CDR2: LGHDT, YNNKEL (reference sequence). CDR3 nucleotide sequence: TGTGCCAGCAGCCAAGGTTTACAGGATCAAGGCTACACCTTC. This gives the protein CASSQGLQDQGYTF.

This clonotype was counted only a few times. The gene calls are TRBV7-2 and TRBJ2-5; 10 nucleotides agree with TRBD2. V trimming: 3 bases; J trimming: 5 bases; junction bases outside the gene matches: 6. Looked up from germline, CDR1 is SGHTA and CDR2 is FQGNSA. This CDR3 comprises 15 residues. CDR3 nucleotide sequence: TGTGCCAGCAGCTTTGTAGCGGGGGGTACGGAGACCCAGTACTTC. It is translated as CASSFVAGGTETQYF. The complete variable domain, with remaining parts taken from reference TRBV7-2 and TRBJ2-5, reads GAGVSQSPSNKVTEKGKDVELRCDPISGHTALYWYRQSLGQGLEFLIYFQGNSAPDKSGLPSDRFSAERTGGSVSTLTIQRTQQEDSAVYLCASSFVAGGTETQYFGPGTRLLVL.

This chain uses TRBV20-1 with TRBJ2-1; 7 nucleotides match TRBD1. The CDR3 totals 13 residues. CDR1 and CDR2 (germline): DFQATT, SNEGSKA (reference sequence). J lost 12 bases, V lost 0 bases, and 8 bases had no gene match. Here the CDR3 DNA reads TGCAGTGCTAGAGACACGGTTAGGGGGCGGCAGTTCTTC. Translation gives CSARDTVRGRQFF.

J is TRBJ2-3 and V is TRBV6-6, with 8 bases identical to TRBD2. J lost 6 bases, V lost 0 bases, and 5 bases had no gene match. The CDR3 runs 15 residues. Germline assignment: CDR1 MNHNY and CDR2 SVGAGI (reference sequence). The CDR3 is CASSYSISGGDTQYF. CDR3 nucleotide sequence: TGTGCCAGCAGTTACTCGATCAGCGGGGGTGATACGCAGTATTTT.

This clonotype was recorded many times. This rearrangement joins TRBV12-3 or TRBV12-4 to TRBJ2-3, with TRBD2 matching 7 bases. The CDR3 loop spans 14 amino acids. Losses at the gene ends were 3 bases for V and 4 bases for J; bases not matched to a gene: 4. Here the CDR3 DNA reads TGTGCCAGCAGTTTCGGGGGGATCGCAGATACGCAGTATTTT. The encoded protein is CASSFGGIADTQYF.

The chain joins TRBV7-9 to TRBJ1-2; 9 nucleotides agree with TRBD1. Germline CDR1 and CDR2: SEHNR and FQNEAQ (reference sequence). The CDR3 sequence is 15 residues long. The J segment lost 3 bases and the V segment lost 5 bases, leaving 7 bases of the junction unmatched. Here the CDR3 DNA reads TGTGCCAGCAGCCTGCCGCGGACAGGGGACTATGGCTACACCTTC. This codes for CASSLPRTGDYGYTF.

Only a few counts were recorded for this clonotype. This chain joins TRBV12-3 or TRBV12-4 and TRBJ2-5; 10 bases map to TRBD2. The J segment lost 5 bases and the V segment lost 4 bases, leaving 4 bases of the junction unmatched. The CDR3 consists of 14 residues. The CDR3 nucleotides are TGTGCCAGCAGTTATAGCGGGAGGATGGAGACCCAGTACTTC. It codes for CASSYSGRMETQYF.

This clonotype was observed at least ten times. The rearrangement joins TRBV7-9 to TRBJ2-2; a weak D match, TRBD2 (5 bases). Trimming removed 5 bases from V and 4 bases from J, with 8 bases in between. This CDR3 is 13 amino acids long. The germline gives CDR1 SEHNR, CDR2 FQNEAQ (reference sequence). The CDR3 DNA sequence: TGTGCCAGCAGCACCAGCGGCACCGGGGAGCTGTTTTTT. Translation: CASSTSGTGELFF.

The gene calls are TRBV5-1 and TRBJ1-5; TRBD1 is a possible D gene (5 bases). The CDR3 sequence is 15 residues long. V lost 4 bases, J lost 2 bases, and 13 bases lay in between. Germline V CDR1 and CDR2: SGHRS, YFSETQ. CDR3 bases: TGCGCCAGCAGCCGTTACGGGGGAGGCAATCAGCCCCAGCATTTT. Its translation: CASSRYGGGNQPQHF.

V and J are TRBV18 and TRBJ1-2, with D unclear. The CDR3 is made up of 15 amino acids. V was cut by 2 bases and J by 4 bases, with 14 bases left in between. The germline gives CDR1 KGHSH, CDR2 LQKENI. The CDR3 region is CASSPGASPGYGYTF. Written as DNA, the CDR3 is TGTGCCAGCTCACCAGGCGCCAGCCCTGGCTATGGCTACACCTTC.

The chain couples TRBV20-1 to TRBJ1-1, with D possibly matching TRBD1 (6 bases). CDR3 length: 13 residues. In germline, CDR1 is DFQATT, CDR2 SNEGSKA (reference sequence). Trimming cost V 5 bases and J 0 bases, with 10 bases left between them. The CDR3 coding sequence is TGCAGTGCTGGAGGGGGGATGAACACTGAAGCTTTCTTT. Translating gives CSAGGGMNTEAFF.

This clonotype showed up just a few times. The chain combines TRBV14 with TRBJ2-2; D not resolved. Germline CDR1 is SGHDN and CDR2 is FVKESK. Trimming removed 4 bases from V and 1 base from J, with 13 bases in between. The CDR3 runs to 16 residues. The CDR3 spells CASSRNRIRNTGELFF. Written as DNA, the CDR3 is TGTGCCAGCAGCCGAAACAGAATTCGGAACACCGGGGAGCTGTTTTTT. The full variable domain, in which reference TRBV14 and TRBJ2-2 provide the parts outside the CDR3, is EAGVTQFPSHSVIEKGQTVTLRCDPISGHDNLYWYRRVMGKEIKFLLHFVKESKQDESGMPNNRFLAERTGGTYSTLKVQPAELEDSGVYFCASSRNRIRNTGELFFGEGSRLTVL.

V and J are TRBV2 and TRBJ2-1; TRBD2 might be the D (5 bases). CDR1 is SNHLY and CDR2 is FYNNEI in the germline V gene. Trimming stripped 6 bases from V and 3 bases from J, with 21 bases between. This CDR3 has 17 amino acids. The CDR3 spells CASSPLAPGHLYNEQFF. The CDR3 region has the DNA TGTGCCAGCAGCCCTCTAGCTCCCGGGCACCTCTACAATGAGCAGTTCTTC.

V gene TRBV19 combines with J gene TRBJ1-5, with TRBD1 matching 7 bases. The CDR3 has 14 residues. Germline trimming cut 6 bases from V and 5 bases from J; bases unmatched to any gene: 7. Per the germline V gene, CDR1 is LNHDA and CDR2 is SQIVND (reference sequence). The CDR3 DNA reads TGTGCCAGTAGCCAGACAGGGAGGTATCAGCCCCAGCATTTT. This gives the protein CASSQTGRYQPQHF.

This clonotype was observed a handful of times. V usage is TRBV18 and J usage is TRBJ2-7; 10 bases match TRBD2. V lost 3 bases to trimming and J lost 5 bases; unmatched junction nucleotides: 4. This CDR3 contains 14 residues. CDR1 and CDR2 (germline): KGHSH, LQKENI. This CDR3 is CASSPTSGLNEQYF. CDR3 sequence (DNA): TGTGCCAGCTCACCGACTAGCGGGCTAAACGAGCAGTACTTC.